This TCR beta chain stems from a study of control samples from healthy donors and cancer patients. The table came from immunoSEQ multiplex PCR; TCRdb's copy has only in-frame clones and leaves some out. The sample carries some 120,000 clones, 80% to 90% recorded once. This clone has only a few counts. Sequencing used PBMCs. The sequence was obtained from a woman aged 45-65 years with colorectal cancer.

Here the CDR3 reads CASSLSAYNEQFF. Written as DNA, the CDR3 is TGTGCCAGCAGCTTATCAGCATACAATGAGCAGTTCTTC. The chain links TRBV7-3 to TRBJ2-1, with unresolved D. V lost 2 bases to trimming and J lost 4 bases, with 6 bases between them. This CDR3 has 13 residues. Germline V CDR1 and CDR2: SGHTA, FQGTGA.